Following are 26 T cell receptor beta chains from one sample sequenced in a study of OX40 agonist ivuxolimab in advanced cancers. Profiling relied on immunoSEQ multiplex PCR, and the TCRdb table lists in-frame clones only, not all of them. The top ten clones hold about 4% of a sample with 36,000 or so clones, 88% of them seen once. Here the sequenced sample was CD4+ or CD8+ T cells sorted from blood, taken in a trial of the OX40 agonist ivuxolimab. The receptors originated from an adult with an advanced solid tumor such as melanoma, head and neck, liver or kidney cancer.

The rearrangement uses TRBV28 and TRBJ1-5; D gene uncertain. The V and J ends lost 7 bases and 0 bases respectively, with 13 bases between them. The CDR3 covers 15 residues. Germline V gene data show CDR1 as MDHEN and CDR2 as SYDVKM. CDR3 nucleotide sequence: TGTGCCAGCAAAAAGGGCTATCATAGCAATCAGCCCCAGCATTTT. Its protein is CASKKGYHSNQPQHF. The full variable domain, rest sourced from reference TRBV28 and TRBJ1-5, is DVKVTQSSRYLVKRTGEKVFLECVQDMDHENMFWYRQDPGLGLRLIYFSYDVKMKEKGDIPEGYSVSREKKERFSLILESASTNQTSMYLCASKKGYHSNQPQHFGDGTRLSIL.

V gene TRBV5-1 combines with J gene TRBJ2-3; 12 nucleotides agree with TRBD2. The ends lost 4 bases at V and 5 bases at J; junction bases unmatched: 11. The CDR3 has 17 residues. Germline V CDR1 and CDR2: SGHRS, YFSETQ. CDR3 region: CASSTPASGGAVDTQYF. The CDR3 DNA is TGCGCCAGCAGCACCCCGGCTAGCGGGGGGGCGGTAGATACGCAGTATTTT.

Only a few counts were recorded for this clone. The chain has TRBV19 and TRBJ1-1, with a tentative D call TRBD1 (5 bases). Germline-derived CDR1 and CDR2 are LNHDA and SQIVND (reference sequence). CDR3 size: 16 residues. The V end was cut by 7 bases, the J end by 3 bases, with 21 bases between. CDR3 sequence reads: CASNNRGPGKDTEAFF. The CDR3 DNA follows: TGTGCCAGTAACAACCGGGGCCCAGGGAAGGACACTGAAGCTTTCTTT. The variable domain in full, completed from reference TRBV19 and TRBJ1-1, reads DGGITQSPKYLFRKEGQNVTLSCEQNLNHDAMYWYRQDPGQGLRLIYYSQIVNDFQKGDIAEGYSVSREKKESFPLTVTSAQKNPTAFYLCASNNRGPGKDTEAFFGQGTRLTVV.

The chain joins TRBV21-1 to TRBJ2-3. TRBV21-1 is designated a pseudogene. This CDR3 contains 15 residues. The DNA of the CDR3 is TGTGCCAGCAGCAGGGACGGGGAGAAGGGGATTACGCAGTATTTT. It translates to CASSRDGEKGITQYF.

V gene TRBV2 combines with J gene TRBJ2-5; the D gene is possibly TRBD2 (6 bases). CDR3 size: 14 residues. Per the germline V gene, CDR1 is SNHLY and CDR2 is FYNNEI. Trimming stripped 6 bases from V and 5 bases from J, with 16 bases between. The CDR3 DNA follows: TGTGCCAGCAGCCCTAGACTAGGCGGGGAGACCCAGTACTTC. Amino acid sequence: CASSPRLGGETQYF.

The chain is built from TRBV6-6 and TRBJ1-5; D might be TRBD1 (5 bases). The CDR3 is 16 residues long. Trimming took 3 bases from V and 7 from J, leaving 19 bases between them. Germline values: CDR1 MNHNY, CDR2 SVGAGI (reference sequence). CDR3 in amino acids: CASSYGPRGWEQPQHF. CDR3 nucleotides: TGTGCCAGCAGTTATGGGCCCCGGGGGTGGGAACAGCCCCAGCATTTT.

This rearrangement joins TRBV5-4 to TRBJ1-3, with a weak D call TRBD1 (6 bases). Deletions cut 5 bases from V and 0 bases from J, with 12 bases between. The germline gives CDR1 SGHNT, CDR2 YYREEE (reference sequence). There are 15 residues in the CDR3. CDR3 sequence (DNA): TGTGCCAGCAGTCCTGACAGGAACTCTGGAAACACCATATATTTT. Amino acid sequence: CASSPDRNSGNTIYF.

This chain connects TRBV7-8 to TRBJ1-3; 9 nucleotides align to TRBD1. The CDR3 has 17 amino acids. Per germline, CDR1 SGHVS and CDR2 FQNEAQ. The J segment lost 2 bases and the V segment lost 5 bases, leaving 10 bases of the junction unmatched. CDR3 DNA: TGTGCCAGCAGCGGTCCCGGGACAGGGAACCCTGGAAACACCATATATTTT. Its translation: CASSGPGTGNPGNTIYF.

The chain uses TRBV11-2 and TRBJ2-5, with D uncertain. The V end was cut by 5 bases, the J end by 9 bases, with 19 bases between. The CDR3 contains 14 residues. Germline-derived CDR1 and CDR2 are SGHAT and FQNNGV. The CDR3 coding sequence is TGTGCCAGCAGCCTGCAATCCTATCGGGCCTCCCAGTACTTC. Translating gives CASSLQSYRASQYF.

V is TRBV13 and J is TRBJ2-7, with 12 bases aligning to TRBD2. With V trimmed by 2 bases and J by 3 bases, 5 bases remained unmatched. Germline loops: CDR1 PRHDT, CDR2 FYEKMQ (reference sequence). CDR3 length equals 16 residues. CDR3 DNA sequence: TGTGCCAGCAGCTTAACTCTAGCGGGAGGGGACTACGAGCAGTACTTC. It is translated as CASSLTLAGGDYEQYF.

V gene TRBV2 combines with J gene TRBJ2-3, with 7 bases that match TRBD2. The CDR3 is 14 residues long. The germline gives CDR1 SNHLY, CDR2 FYNNEI. V was pared by 2 bases and J by 14 bases, with 13 bases of the junction left unmatched. CDR3 residues: CASSEIWLAETGYF. The CDR3, as DNA: TGTGCCAGCAGTGAAATATGGCTAGCGGAAACCGGGTATTTT. Combining the CDR3 with reference TRBV2 and TRBJ2-3 gives the whole variable domain EPEVTQTPSHQVTQMGQEVILRCVPISNHLYFYWYRQILGQKVEFLVSFYNNEISEKSEIFDDQFSVERPDGSNFTLKIRSTKLEDSAMYFCASSEIWLAETGYFGPGTRLTVL.

The chain is built from TRBV10-2 and TRBJ2-2; D might be TRBD1 (6 bases). The CDR3 extends over 19 amino acids. Germline V gives CDR1 WSHSY, CDR2 SAAADI. Trimming stripped 2 bases from V and 0 bases from J, with 19 bases between. This chain's CDR3 is CASSEAILNRDTNTGELFF. The CDR3 DNA reads TGCGCCAGCAGTGAGGCCATCCTGAACCGGGACACGAACACCGGGGAGCTGTTTTTT.

As concerns this clone: The identical CDR3 is also encoded by other nucleotide sequences in the sample. The chain employs TRBV18 and TRBJ2-5; maybe TRBD2 (6 bases). This CDR3 has 13 amino acids. V was clipped by 6 bases and J by 1 base, with 9 bases between them. Germline CDR1 KGHSH, CDR2 LQKENI. Here the CDR3 DNA reads TGTGCCAGCTCCCTGGGACTCCAAGAGACCCAGTACTTC. This encodes CASSLGLQETQYF.

This chain uses TRBV9 with TRBJ2-3; 11 bases are shared with TRBD2. With V trimmed by 0 bases and J by 2 bases, 2 bases remained unmatched. Germline V lookup: CDR1 SGDLS, CDR2 YYNGEE. CDR3 length equals 16 residues. This CDR3 reads CASSVGSGRATDTQYF. CDR3 coding DNA: TGTGCCAGCAGCGTAGGTAGCGGGAGGGCCACAGATACGCAGTATTTT.

The rearrangement links TRBV6-5 to TRBJ1-2; TRBD1 agrees at 10 bases. The V and J ends lost 6 bases and 4 bases, in that order; junction bases with no gene match: 8. This CDR3 is built from 15 residues. Germline-derived CDR1 and CDR2 are MNHEY and SVGAGI. In DNA, the CDR3 is TGTGCCAGCAGACCGGGGGACAGGGGTGCCTATGGCTACACCTTC. Translation: CASRPGDRGAYGYTF.

This chain uses TRBV9 with TRBJ1-4; D is undetermined. With 0 bases removed from V and 4 bases from J, the gap between germline ends came to 10 bases. CDR1 is SGDLS, CDR2 YYNGEE, per germline. The CDR3 spans 15 residues. The CDR3 reads CASSVARLFNEKLFF. The CDR3 DNA follows: TGTGCCAGCAGCGTAGCTCGACTTTTTAATGAAAAACTGTTTTTT.

This clone was detected only once. J is TRBJ2-1 and V is TRBV19; no reliable D call. CDR1 is LNHDA, CDR2 SQIVND, per germline (reference sequence). The V end lost 5 bases, the J end lost 5 bases, and 7 bases lay between the germline ends. The CDR3 extends over 12 amino acids. CDR3 sequence (DNA): TGTGCCAGTAGTCGGACGGACAATGAGCAGTTCTTC. Its translation: CASSRTDNEQFF.

Here the CDR3 reads CASSEGELRNQPQHF. The CDR3, as DNA: TGTGCCAGCAGTGAAGGGGAACTCAGGAATCAGCCCCAGCATTTT. V is TRBV2 and J is TRBJ1-5; no firm D call. Trimming shortened V by 1 base and J by 4 bases, and 11 bases separated the two germline ends. Germline CDR1 reads SNHLY; CDR2 reads FYNNEI. This CDR3 has 15 residues.

The rearrangement uses TRBV28 and TRBJ2-7; D uncertain. Germline V gene sequence: CDR1 MDHEN, CDR2 SYDVKM. Trimming stripped 5 bases from V and 1 base from J, with 9 bases between. This CDR3 region has 13 residues. CDR3 amino acids: CASSRGPSYEQYF. Here the CDR3 DNA reads TGTGCCAGCAGTCGCGGACCGTCCTACGAGCAGTACTTC.

The rearrangement joins TRBV4-2 to TRBJ2-1, with 12 nucleotides matching TRBD2. Losses at the gene ends were 5 bases for V and 2 bases for J; bases not matched to a gene: 4. The CDR3 has 16 residues. The germline gives CDR1 LGHNA, CDR2 YNFKEQ. The chain's CDR3 is CASSSRTSGAYNEQFF. CDR3 nucleotide sequence: TGTGCCAGCAGCTCCCGGACTAGCGGGGCCTACAATGAGCAGTTCTTC.

The chain carries TRBV5-1 and TRBJ2-1; unclear D gene. Germline V gene data show CDR1 as SGHRS and CDR2 as YFSETQ. The CDR3 runs to 13 residues. Deletions cut 6 bases from V and 2 bases from J, with 9 bases between. CDR3 in DNA: TGCGCCAGCATGCGAAGGGCCTACAATGAGCAGTTCTTC. It codes for CASMRRAYNEQFF.

This chain connects TRBV5-1 to TRBJ2-3, with D perhaps TRBD1 (5 bases). Germline assignment: CDR1 SGHRS and CDR2 YFSETQ. V lost 1 base, J lost 0 bases, and 9 bases lay in between. This CDR3 is 15 amino acids long. CDR3 DNA: TGCGCCAGCAGCTTGACAGGAACTAGCACAGATACGCAGTATTTT. Amino acid sequence: CASSLTGTSTDTQYF.

This chain connects TRBV11-2 to TRBJ1-6; 8 bases match TRBD1. Per germline, CDR1 SGHAT and CDR2 FQNNGV. The CDR3 sequence is 15 residues long. After removal of 1 base from V and 7 bases from J, the junction contained 3 bases not matched to a gene. The CDR3 DNA reads as TGTGCCAGCAGCTTAGGGGCAGGGGGCAATTCACCCCTCCACTTT. Protein: CASSLGAGGNSPLHF.

The J gene is TRBJ2-4, the V gene TRBV19; 8 nucleotides match TRBD1. Germline CDR1 is LNHDA and CDR2 is SQIVND (reference sequence). This CDR3 contains 17 residues. Trimming removed 6 bases from V and 1 base from J; junction bases left unmatched: 11. CDR3 sequence (DNA): TGTGCCAGTAGAACCGGACAGGGCCCTCTTGCCAAAAACATTCAGTACTTC. It is translated as CASRTGQGPLAKNIQYF.

This clone has just one count. The gene calls are TRBV10-3 and TRBJ1-5; D remains ambiguous. The CDR3 sequence is 13 residues long. V lost 7 bases, J lost 3 bases, and 10 bases lay in between. Germline lookup yields CDR1 ENHRY and CDR2 SYGVKD. DNA of the CDR3: TGTGCCATCACACAGAGCCCCAATCAGCCCCAGCATTTT. It is translated as CAITQSPNQPQHF.

The chain combines TRBV27 with TRBJ2-1; TRBD2 agrees at 14 bases. The CDR3 consists of 13 residues. Germline CDR1 reads MNHEY; CDR2 reads SMNVEV (reference sequence). Trimming cost V 6 bases and J 12 bases; bases outside gene matches: 4. The CDR3 protein is CASSFGLAGGQFF. CDR3 bases: TGTGCCAGCAGCTTCGGACTAGCGGGGGGGCAGTTCTTC.